This is a list of T cell receptor beta chains from one sample in a study of T cell clonotyping in hematopoietic cell transplantation. Method: immunoSEQ multiplex PCR; TCRdb's copy keeps in-frame clones and lacks some. The table lists approximately 46,000 clones, around 86% of them singletons. This specimen consisted of peripheral blood mononuclear cells, obtained before stem cell transplant. These receptors originate from a man between 60 and 70 years old with biphenotypic leukemia. Some clones in this sample may be carry-over from other donors' samples. Each CDR3 is given without its conserved first and last residue. Fields, in order: V gene, J gene, CDR3 protein.

>TRBV29-1|TRBJ1-2
SVLGGDGYT
>TRBV10-2|TRBJ1-4
ASSDAGTTNEKLF
>TRBV5-1|TRBJ1-1
ASSFQLNTEAF
>TRBV19|TRBJ1-1
ASSGPDTEAF
>TRBV4-2|TRBJ1-2
ASSQGTAYGYT
>TRBV27|TRBJ2-2
ASSFGGANTGELF
>TRBV5-1|TRBJ2-3
ASSPDRDTDTQY
>TRBV7-2|TRBJ2-2
ASAWTSGTTGELF
>TRBV7-9|TRBJ2-1
ASRYSSAGEQF
>TRBV11-2|TRBJ2-7
ASSLDGQGAYEQY
>TRBV7-2|TRBJ2-7
ASSSVHWDAGYEQY
>TRBV6-5|TRBJ2-7
ASSWAGGEQY
>TRBV5-1|TRBJ2-6
ASSSATGTSGANVLT
>TRBV5-6|TRBJ1-1
ASSPGRGGGAF
>TRBV11-1|TRBJ1-2
ASSLGGSTPSGYT
>TRBV28|TRBJ1-2
ASSGIDYT
>TRBV2|TRBJ1-1
ARQIGSEAF
>TRBV7-2|TRBJ2-3
ASSLTWGTDTQY
>TRBV11-2|TRBJ2-7
ASSRGTSLSYEQY
>TRBV7-9|TRBJ1-4
ASSLVVAEKLF
>TRBV7-9|TRBJ1-1
ASSAGGGTEAF
>TRBV30|TRBJ2-2
AWSRNTGELF
>TRBV7-8|TRBJ2-3
ASSSRRRLGTDTQY
>TRBV21-1|TRBJ1-5
ASVPGELSNQPQH
>TRBV7-2|TRBJ2-7
ASSPAQYEQY
>TRBV5-6|TRBJ1-2
ASSPGQGAWGYT
>TRBV30|TRBJ1-3
AWDRASGNTIY
>TRBV7-2|TRBJ2-7
ASSLGFSVSYEQY
>TRBV7-6|TRBJ2-7
ASSPTQGDEQY
>TRBV20-1|TRBJ1-1
SAPSNTEAF
>TRBV7-2|TRBJ2-7
ASSLSRGPSYEQY
>TRBV28|TRBJ1-5
ASSSRTGGLQPQH
>TRBV7-8|TRBJ2-3
ASSLQSGTGEPDTQY
>TRBV6-6|TRBJ1-5
ASRPSQTGNNQPQH
>TRBV4-1|TRBJ2-3
ASSQTLMTSGSTDTQY
>TRBV2|TRBJ1-1
ASSERDNYTEAF
>TRBV7-2|TRBJ2-7
ASSKGQGVYEQY
>TRBV19|TRBJ1-2
ASSPGTEDYGYT
>TRBV9|TRBJ1-1
ASSPETGGTEAF
>TRBV11-2|TRBJ1-2
ASSPTGGNGYT
>TRBV28|TRBJ2-1
ASSFPSAGFSYNEQF
>TRBV28|TRBJ1-1
ASSLPDRNTEAF
>TRBV18|TRBJ1-4
ASSPSGLGVEKLF
>TRBV27|TRBJ1-2
ASSVGFSNGYT
>TRBV11-2|TRBJ2-3
ASSPGAAGITDTQY
>TRBV7-9|TRBJ1-2
ASSRGPYGYT
>TRBV6-5|TRBJ2-5
ASSYAPSGKETQY
>TRBV2|TRBJ1-1
AGGMGRSGTEAF
>TRBV28|TRBJ1-5
ASSFGYRGNQPQH
>TRBV5-3|TRBJ1-5
ARSLAGTSQSHSNQPQH